The clone carrying this TCR beta chain appeared a single time. Its specificity is not known. PCR involved 60 Vbeta and 13 Jbeta primers. This table comes from immunoSEQ multiplex PCR, and its TCRdb copy is limited to in-frame clones, with some not included. The data contain a few hundred thousand clones, roughly 83% of them singletons. This record comes from a study of cytomegalovirus exposure and HLA in healthy donors. Overall study findings and caveats: The majority of TCR sequences were rare, yet some public TCRs appeared in many donors. Cytomegalovirus association was listed for around 180 TCR beta chains. The CMV antigen specificity of a few CMV-associated chains was confirmed through in vitro analysis. Later on, a genetic analysis was performed. It linked a missense variant in DCLRE1C with V- and J-gene trimming of TCR beta.

V was pared by 2 bases and J by 3 bases, with 10 bases between. The CDR3 spans 14 residues. Per germline, CDR1 SGHAT and CDR2 FQDESV (reference sequence). The chain uses TRBV11-1 and TRBJ1-1; D may be TRBD1 (6 bases). The TCR originated in a girl between 10 and 17 years old in good health and CMV-seronegative. Sequencing was done on a sample of PBMCs. The CDR3: CASSLYRADTEAFF. CDR3 sequence (DNA): TGTGCCAGCAGCTTATACAGGGCGGACACTGAAGCTTTCTTT.